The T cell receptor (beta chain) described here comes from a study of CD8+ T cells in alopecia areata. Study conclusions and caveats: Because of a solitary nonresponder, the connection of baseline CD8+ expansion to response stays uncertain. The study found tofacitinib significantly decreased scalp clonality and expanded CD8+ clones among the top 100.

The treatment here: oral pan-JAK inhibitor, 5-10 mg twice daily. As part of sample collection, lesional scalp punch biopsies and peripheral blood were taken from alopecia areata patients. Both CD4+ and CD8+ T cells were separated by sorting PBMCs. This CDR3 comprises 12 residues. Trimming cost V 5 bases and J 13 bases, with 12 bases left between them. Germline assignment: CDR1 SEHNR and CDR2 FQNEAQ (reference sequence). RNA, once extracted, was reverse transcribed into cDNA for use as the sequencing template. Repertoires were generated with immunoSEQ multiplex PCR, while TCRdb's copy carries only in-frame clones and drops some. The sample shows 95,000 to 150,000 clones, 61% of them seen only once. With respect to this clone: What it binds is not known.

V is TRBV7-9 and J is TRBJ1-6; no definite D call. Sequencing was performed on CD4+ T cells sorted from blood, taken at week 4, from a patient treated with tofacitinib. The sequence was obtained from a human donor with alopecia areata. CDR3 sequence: CASSITDGPLHF. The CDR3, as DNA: TGTGCCAGCAGCATAACCGACGGTCCCCTCCACTTT.